These 2 T cell receptor beta chains came from one sample sequenced in a study of T cells in localized non-small cell lung cancer. Clones were sequenced by immunoSEQ multiplex PCR, and TCRdb holds only the in-frame ones, with some missing. Among tens of thousands of clones listed, around 80% were seen once. The specimen was peripheral blood, collected before any cancer treatment. The receptors here all came from a male donor at least 60 years old with stage III squamous cell lung carcinoma.

The chain joins TRBV7-2 to TRBJ2-1, with D possibly called TRBD1 or TRBD2 (5 bases each). CDR1 and CDR2 (germline): SGHTA, FQGNSA. CDR3 size: 15 residues. Trimming stripped 4 bases from V and 7 bases from J, with 17 bases between. In nucleotides, the CDR3 is TGTGCCAGCAGCTCCCAAGGGTGGGGACCGAATGAGCAGTTCTTC. It is translated as CASSSQGWGPNEQFF.

DNA of the CDR3: TGCGCCACCCGAGGGGACACCCATGGGGCCCAGCATTTT. Its protein is CATRGDTHGAQHF. The chain has TRBV10-2 and TRBJ1-5, with a tentative D call TRBD1 (6 bases). Germline V CDR1 and CDR2: WSHSY, SAAADI. The V and J ends lost 10 bases and 11 bases respectively, with 21 bases between them. The CDR3 is 13 residues long.